The rows below give T cell receptor beta chains drawn from one sample of a study of cytomegalovirus exposure and HLA in healthy donors. Data came from immunoSEQ multiplex PCR; TCRdb stores just in-frame clones and leaves some out. The sample has around 150,000 clones; the top ten hold over 1%. The sequencing sample was made of PBMCs. Receptor source: an older woman in good health and CMV-seronegative. The CDR3 runs from the conserved cysteine through the conserved F or W. The D gene is left open where the match is weak.

D gene	J gene	V gene	CDR3 DNA	CDR3 protein
TRBD2	TRBJ2-2	TRBV5-1	TGCGCCAGCAGCTTTAACGCGGGAGACCCCACCGGGGAGCTGTTTTTT	CASSFNAGDPTGELFF
-	TRBJ1-6	TRBV6-5	TGTGCCAGCAGATGGGGTGAGGGCTATAATTCACCCCTCCACTTT	CASRWGEGYNSPLHF
-	TRBJ1-1	TRBV18	TGTGCCAGCTCTCTCGGTTTGATTCAGAACACTGAAGCTTTCTTT	CASSLGLIQNTEAFF
TRBD1	TRBJ2-7	TRBV19	TGTGCCAGTAGTATAGGACAGGGTCTCTACGAGCAGTACTTC	CASSIGQGLYEQYF
-	TRBJ2-5	TRBV5-1	TGCGCCAGCAGCCCCCATACCCGGGACTCCCAAGGGACCCAGTACTTC	CASSPHTRDSQGTQYF
TRBD1	TRBJ2-2	TRBV7-3	TGTGCCAGCAGCTCGACAGGGGCGAACACCGGGGAGCTGTTTTTT	CASSSTGANTGELFF
TRBD1	TRBJ1-5	TRBV7-9	TGTGCCAGCAGCTTAGGGACAGGGACGAGTCAGCCCCAGCATTTT	CASSLGTGTSQPQHF
TRBD1	TRBJ1-1	TRBV4-1	TGCGCCAGCAGCCAAGTAACCAGGGGGAAGAACACTGAAGCTTTCTTT	CASSQVTRGKNTEAFF
TRBD2	TRBJ2-5	TRBV5-1	TGCGCCAGCAGACTAGCGGGAGACCAAGAGACCCAGTACTTC	CASRLAGDQETQYF
TRBD1	TRBJ1-1	TRBV29-1	TGCAGCGTTGGACAAACAGGGGGCGGGGGAATGAACACTGAAGCTTTCTTT	CSVGQTGGGGMNTEAFF
TRBD1	TRBJ2-2	TRBV7-3	TGTGCCAGCAGACCCACCGGGACAGGGAACACCGGGGAGCTGTTTTTT	CASRPTGTGNTGELFF
TRBD1	TRBJ1-4	TRBV5-1	TGCGCCAGCAGCTTTTCCGGACAGGGGGGAAATGAAAAACTGTTTTTT	CASSFSGQGGNEKLFF
TRBD1	TRBJ2-5	TRBV11-2	TGTGCCAGCAGCTTAGATAGGACAGGGTATGAAGAGACCCAGTACTTC	CASSLDRTGYEETQYF
-	TRBJ1-3	TRBV4-1	TGCGCCAGCAGCCAAGGACGATCGTGGGGGCGGTTGAGAAACACCATATATTTT	CASSQGRSWGRLRNTIYF
-	TRBJ1-2	TRBV11-2	TGTGCCAGCAGCCCTAACCTAAAAAGGGGGAACTATGGCTACACCTTC	CASSPNLKRGNYGYTF
TRBD1	TRBJ1-6	TRBV7-3	TGTGCCAGCAGCGCCGGGACAGCTAATTCACCCCTCCACTTT	CASSAGTANSPLHF
-	TRBJ1-4	TRBV6-5	TGTGCCAGCAGTTATAGCGGCCTTAATGAAAAACTGTTTTTT	CASSYSGLNEKLFF